This T cell receptor (beta chain) was found in a study of blood T cell repertoires in COVID-19. Background on the study: Whether acute or convalescent, the COVID-19 samples came from the United States, Italy and Spain.

The CDR3 runs 17 residues. V lost 1 base, J lost 4 bases, and 17 bases lay in between. The germline gives CDR1 SGHRS, CDR2 YFSETQ. The authors' processing: Using reference gene primer amplification, nucleated cell counts were estimated. Sequenced by immunoSEQ multiplex PCR; TCRdb stores in-frame clones only, minus some. That table is the source of V, J and clone size, and D and trimming were worked out from the DNA. The data show over 450,000 clones, less than 90% seen once. The receptor comes from a woman between 45 and 60 years old with COVID-19, enrolled during active disease. Sequencing input: peripheral blood. The gene calls are TRBV5-1 and TRBJ1-4; D is ambiguous. CDR3 coding DNA: TGCGCCAGCAGCTTGAGGGCCTCGGGGAGGAATAATGAAAAACTGTTTTTT. Amino acid sequence: CASSLRASGRNNEKLFF.